One and the same sample provided the 20 T cell receptor beta chains below, sequenced in a study of blood T cells in healthy people across ages. A sample-barcoded 5' primer and a J-beta primer mix were used in a second PCR of roughly 7 to 11 cycles. TCRdb re-called the 5' RACE reads with MiXCR, one entry per CDR3 protein. The sample consists of 1,800,000 or so distinct CDR3 sequences, roughly two fifths of them appearing once. Sequencing used blood. Receptor source: a human donor in good health.

A note on this clonotype: A read error may account for a junction end that differs from germline. The chain links TRBV29-1 to TRBJ2-3, with 9 bases aligning to TRBD2. Germline loops: CDR1 SQVTM, CDR2 ANQGSEA. This CDR3 has 14 residues. The CDR3 region has the DNA TGCAGCGTGCTAGCGGGGCGGTATGCAGATACGCGGTATTTT. Translated: CSVLAGRYADTRYF.

This chain uses TRBV9 with TRBJ2-3; a weak D match, TRBD2 (5 bases). From germline, CDR1 is SGDLS and CDR2 YYNGEE. V was pared by 6 bases and J by 0 bases, with 11 bases between. This CDR3 region has 14 residues. The CDR3 region has the DNA TGTGCCAGCAACCCTGGACTCAGCACAGATACGCAGTATTTT. Protein: CASNPGLSTDTQYF.

To note about this clonotype: Germline is not matched at one junction end, which may reflect a read error. The genes are TRBV3-1 and TRBJ2-1; D is unclear. CDR1 is LGHDT, CDR2 YNNKEL, per germline (reference sequence). The length of the CDR3 is 14 residues. DNA for the CDR3: TGTGCCAGCAGCCAAGACTCCTCCTACAATGAGCAGGTCTTC. Protein: CASSQDSSYNEQVF.

In this sample, this clonotype turned up many times. This rearrangement joins TRBV7-3 to TRBJ1-2, with D possibly matching TRBD1 (5 bases). This CDR3 has 15 amino acids. CDR1 and CDR2 from the germline V gene are SGHTA and FQGTGA. Trimming removed 1 base at V and 4 bases at J, with 13 bases between. In DNA form, the CDR3 reads TGTGCCAGCAGCTTAAGCGGGGGAGGAGGCTATGGCTACACCTTC. It codes for CASSLSGGGGYGYTF.

V usage is TRBV7-6 and J usage is TRBJ1-1, with 7 bases fitting TRBD1. The CDR3 loop spans 16 amino acids. V was clipped by 1 base and J by 1 base; unmatched bases: 6. From germline, CDR1 is SGHVS and CDR2 FNYEAQ. The DNA of the CDR3 is TGTGCCAGCAGCTTAGTCTCAACAGGGGAGAACACTGAAGCTTTCTTT. Translating gives CASSLVSTGENTEAFF.

The genes are TRBV28 and TRBJ1-2; 7 positions match TRBD1. Unmatched junction bases numbered 9, after V lost 4 bases and J lost 7 bases. The CDR3 has 14 residues. Per germline, CDR1 MDHEN and CDR2 SYDVKM. The CDR3 region is CASSWDSRVAGYTF. The CDR3 DNA is TGTGCCAGCAGTTGGGACAGCCGGGTTGCTGGCTACACCTTC.

This clonotype was recorded once. CDR3 in DNA: TGTGCCAGCAACAGGGACAATCAGCCCCAGCATTTT. As protein: CASNRDNQPQHF. This rearrangement joins TRBV12-3 or TRBV12-4 to TRBJ1-5; D might be TRBD1 (6 bases). Trimming left V 7 bases short and J 3 bases short, with 7 bases between. This CDR3 is built from 12 residues.

The CDR3 coding sequence is TGTGCCAGCAGTTTTTGGACAGAAGAGACCCAGTACTTC. It specifies CASSFWTEETQYF. This chain links TRBV12-3 or TRBV12-4 with TRBJ2-5, with D perhaps matching TRBD1 (6 bases). V was cut by 3 bases and J by 3 bases, with 8 bases left in between. The CDR3 has 13 amino acids.

On this clonotype: A much larger clone sits a single nucleotide away, making a read error possible. The chain has TRBV28 and TRBJ2-7; D is undetermined. CDR1 and CDR2 from the germline V gene are MDHEN and SYDVKM. The CDR3 is 13 amino acids. Written as DNA, the CDR3 is TGTGCCAGCAGAACAACAGTTCCCTACGACCAGTACTTC. It yields the protein CASRTTVPYDQYF.

The chain employs TRBV5-1 and TRBJ2-5, with 8 bases lining up with TRBD1. Looked up from germline, CDR1 is SGHRS and CDR2 is YFSETQ. The CDR3 loop spans 15 amino acids. V gave up 2 bases and J gave up 2 bases; unmatched junction bases: 5. CDR3 amino acids: CASSFRTGLQETQYF. In nucleotides, the CDR3 is TGCGCCAGCAGCTTTAGGACAGGGCTACAAGAGACCCAGTACTTC.

The genes are TRBV4-3 and TRBJ2-7; D might be TRBD2 (7 bases). Trimming removed 0 bases at V and 3 bases at J, with 18 bases between. The CDR3 consists of 17 residues. Germline V lookup: CDR1 LGHNA, CDR2 YSLEER. CDR3 DNA sequence: TGCGCCAGCAGCCAAGACGTGTACGGGGGGCTACTCTACGAGCAGTACTTC. It encodes CASSQDVYGGLLYEQYF.

The genes are TRBV6-1 and TRBJ2-7; no clear D gene. The CDR3 is 15 residues long. V lost 0 bases and J 2 bases, leaving 11 bases between the germline ends. Germline V gene data show CDR1 as MNHNS and CDR2 as SASEGT. The CDR3 here is CASSEALTDPYEQYF. As DNA, the CDR3 is TGTGCCAGCAGTGAAGCGCTCACGGATCCCTACGAGCAGTACTTC.

This clonotype came up many times. The rearrangement links TRBV7-9 to TRBJ2-7; perhaps TRBD1 as D (6 bases). The CDR3 sequence is 13 residues long. CDR1 is SEHNR, CDR2 FQNEAQ, per germline (reference sequence). Trimming left V 11 bases short and J 0 bases short, with 14 bases between. The CDR3 bases are TGTGCCGGGGCCCCGGGACACTCCTACGAGCAGTACTTC. Residues: CAGAPGHSYEQYF.

This clonotype appeared a few times. The CDR3 loop is CASSESGISTSGALYEQYF. The CDR3, as DNA: TGTGCCAGCAGTGAATCGGGCATCTCGACTAGCGGGGCCTTATACGAGCAGTACTTC. The chain joins TRBV25-1 to TRBJ2-7, with TRBD2 matching over 11 bases. Unmatched junction bases numbered 15, after V lost 1 base and J lost 4 bases. Per germline, CDR1 MGHDK and CDR2 SYGVNS. CDR3 length: 19 residues.

The chain links TRBV20-1 to TRBJ2-5, with no clear D. The germline V and J ends were trimmed by 0 bases and 3 bases, with 11 bases remaining between them. The CDR3 has 14 residues. Germline V gene sequence: CDR1 DFQATT, CDR2 SNEGSKA (reference sequence). The DNA for the CDR3 is TGCAGTGCTAGAGATTGGTCCCAGGAAGAGACCCAGTACTTC. Protein product: CSARDWSQEETQYF.

The chain has TRBV29-1 and TRBJ2-7; TRBD1 might be the D (6 bases). The germline V gene encodes CDR1 SQVTM and CDR2 ANQGSEA. The CDR3 spans 13 residues. The germline V and J ends were trimmed by 4 bases and 0 bases, with 10 bases remaining between them. The CDR3 nucleotides read TGCAGCGTTGGACAGGAGAACTCCTACGAGCAGTACTTC. It encodes CSVGQENSYEQYF.

J is TRBJ2-5 and V is TRBV29-1; TRBD1 agrees at 10 bases. The germline V gene encodes CDR1 SQVTM and CDR2 ANQGSEA. The V segment lost 5 bases and the J segment 5 bases; nucleotides outside the gene matches: 11. This CDR3 has 15 amino acids. CDR3 sequence (DNA): TGCAGCGTTTCGCCTGGACAGGGGGTGCGGGAGACCCAGTACTTC. This codes for CSVSPGQGVRETQYF. Supplemented by reference TRBV29-1 and TRBJ2-5, the full variable domain reads SAVISQKPSRDICQRGTSLTIQCQVDSQVTMMFWYRQQPGQSLTLIATANQGSEATYESGFVIDKFPISRPNLTFSTLTVSNMSPEDSSIYLCSVSPGQGVRETQYFGPGTRLLVL.

CDR3 in amino acids: CASSYPGLAGENYEQYF. The CDR3 nucleotides read TGTGCCAGCAGTTACCCGGGACTAGCGGGGGAAAACTACGAGCAGTACTTC. The J gene is TRBJ2-7, the V gene TRBV6-6, with TRBD2 matching over 14 bases. Per the germline V gene, CDR1 is MNHNY and CDR2 is SVGAGI (reference sequence). This CDR3 region has 17 residues. With V trimmed by 2 bases and J by 3 bases, 6 bases remained unmatched.

This clonotype was counted at least ten times. The rearrangement links TRBV6-2 or TRBV6-3 to TRBJ2-6, with D possibly being TRBD2 (5 bases). The V end was cut by 6 bases, the J end by 0 bases, with 9 bases between. The CDR3 runs 15 residues. Germline CDR1 and CDR2: MNHEY and SVGEGT. The CDR3, as DNA: TGTGCCAGCAGCCCCGGGGACTCTGGGGCCAACGTCCTGACTTTC. Its translation is CASSPGDSGANVLTF.

This rearrangement joins TRBV29-1 to TRBJ2-7, with D unclear. Germline V CDR1 and CDR2: SQVTM, ANQGSEA. This CDR3 spans 14 amino acids. Trimming cost V 4 bases and J 7 bases, with 20 bases left between them. The CDR3 sequence: CSVGASDFAAEQYF. The DNA of the CDR3 is TGCAGCGTTGGGGCATCAGATTTCGCGGCGGAGCAGTACTTC.